The 9 T cell receptor beta chains reported below all come from one sample, sequenced in a study of beta chain features in type 1 diabetes. As every portion of the isolated RNA was reverse transcribed, the sequencing read expressed TCRB transcripts. Data came from immunoSEQ multiplex PCR; TCRdb stores just in-frame clones and leaves some out. The sample has almost 250,000 clones, roughly an eighth seen once. The sample was naive CD4+ T cells from blood. Source of these receptors: a woman aged 40 to 50 in good health.

This clone was detected many times. The CDR3 loop reads CASSQDMARGGYTF. CDR3 in DNA: TGTGCCAGCAGCCAAGATATGGCGCGGGGCGGCTACACCTTC. This chain uses TRBV4-2 with TRBJ1-2, with D tentatively TRBD1 (5 bases). The CDR3 is 14 amino acids. The V and J ends lost 0 bases and 8 bases respectively, with 13 bases between them. Germline V CDR1 and CDR2: LGHNA, YNFKEQ.

This clone occurred a few times. J is TRBJ2-7 and V is TRBV18; 8 nucleotides agree with TRBD1. Germline-derived CDR1 and CDR2 are KGHSH and LQKENI. The CDR3 consists of 15 residues. V shed 3 bases, J shed 4 bases, and the junction held 8 bases outside the gene matches. CDR3 sequence (DNA): TGTGCCAGCTCACCGCAGGGGGCTTACGAATACGAGCAGTACTTC. This translates into CASSPQGAYEYEQYF.

The chain recombines TRBV5-1 with TRBJ2-1; 12 bases are shared with TRBD1. The V gene's germline CDR1 is SGHRS and CDR2 YFSETQ. The CDR3 runs 14 residues. Losses at the gene ends were 4 bases for V and 10 bases for J; bases not matched to a gene: 6. CDR3 bases: TGCGCCAGCAGCCCCGGGACAGGGGGCGAGGAGCAGTTCTTC. This codes for CASSPGTGGEEQFF.

The chain carries TRBV6-4 and TRBJ2-1; the match to TRBD2 covers 9 bases. J lost 2 bases, V lost 3 bases, and 2 bases had no gene match. Germline values: CDR1 MRHNA, CDR2 SNTAGT. This CDR3 is built from 15 residues. The CDR3, as DNA: TGTGCCAGCAGTGAAGTAGCGGGGGCCTACAATGAGCAGTTCTTC. Translated, it gives CASSEVAGAYNEQFF.

This clone has only a few counts. The chain uses TRBV18 and TRBJ2-6, with D possibly TRBD1 on 6 matching bases. V was cut by 2 bases and J by 0 bases, with 17 bases left in between. The CDR3 consists of 19 residues. CDR1 is KGHSH, CDR2 LQKENI, per germline. CDR3 loop: CASSPWGQPYSSGANVLTF. CDR3 coding DNA: TGTGCCAGCTCACCATGGGGGCAGCCGTATAGCTCTGGGGCCAACGTCCTGACTTTC.

Only a few counts were recorded for this clone. V and J are TRBV5-1 and TRBJ1-1; no definite D call. Trimming left V 0 bases short and J 1 base short, with 4 bases between. Germline V gene lookup returns CDR1 SGHRS and CDR2 YFSETQ. The CDR3 loop spans 13 amino acids. CDR3 sequence reads: CASSLVANTEAFF. The CDR3 DNA reads as TGCGCCAGCAGCTTGGTAGCGAACACTGAAGCTTTCTTT. Filled out from reference TRBV5-1 and TRBJ1-1, the complete variable domain reads KAGVTQTPRYLIKTRGQQVTLSCSPISGHRSVSWYQQTPGQGLQFLFEYFSETQRNKGNFPGRFSGRQFSNSRSEMNVSTLELGDSALYLCASSLVANTEAFFGQGTRLTVV.

This clone was observed a handful of times. The rearrangement uses TRBV19 and TRBJ2-2, with 7 bases identical to TRBD1. CDR3 length equals 17 residues. Trimming removed 4 bases from V and 2 bases from J; junction bases left unmatched: 10. Germline V gene sequence: CDR1 LNHDA, CDR2 SQIVND (reference sequence). The CDR3 nucleotides read TGTGCCAGTAGTAACAGTCTCGGACAGGTTAACACCGGGGAGCTGTTTTTT. Translated: CASSNSLGQVNTGELFF.

This chain links TRBV7-2 with TRBJ2-4; D may be TRBD1 (6 bases). This CDR3 spans 16 amino acids. Germline CDR1 SGHTA, CDR2 FQGNSA. Trimming pared 5 bases from V and 7 bases from J, leaving 21 bases between. In DNA form, the CDR3 reads TGTGCCAGCAGCCCCGGGACACATCCCCAGCAGAACATTCAGTACTTC. It specifies CASSPGTHPQQNIQYF.

This clone was picked up a small number of times. This chain joins TRBV5-4 and TRBJ2-5, with a tentative D call TRBD2 (5 bases). CDR1 is SGHNT, CDR2 YYREEE, per germline (reference sequence). The length of the CDR3 is 14 residues. Trimming took 4 bases from V and 4 from J, leaving 14 bases between them. The CDR3 region is CASSRAAGGETQYF. The CDR3 DNA sequence: TGTGCCAGCAGCCGGGCGGCGGGTGGAGAGACCCAGTACTTC.